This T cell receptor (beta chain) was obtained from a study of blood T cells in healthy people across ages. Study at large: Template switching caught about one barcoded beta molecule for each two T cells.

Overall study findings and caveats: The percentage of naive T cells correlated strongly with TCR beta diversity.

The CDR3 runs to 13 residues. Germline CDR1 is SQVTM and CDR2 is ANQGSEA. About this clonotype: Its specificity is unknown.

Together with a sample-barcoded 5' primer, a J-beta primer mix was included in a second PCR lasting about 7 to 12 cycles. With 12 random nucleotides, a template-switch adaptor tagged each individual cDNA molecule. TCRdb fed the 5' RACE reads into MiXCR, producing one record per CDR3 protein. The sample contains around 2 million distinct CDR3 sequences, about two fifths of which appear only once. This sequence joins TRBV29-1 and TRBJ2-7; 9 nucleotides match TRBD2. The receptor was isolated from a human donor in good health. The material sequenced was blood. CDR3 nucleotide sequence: TGCAACGGGACGGCGGGGGGGCAATACGAGCAGTACTTC. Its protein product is CNGTAGGQYEQYF.